The 23 T cell receptor beta chains below were found in one sample sequenced in a study of shared clonotypes between healthy human individuals. Some clones are missing from TCRdb's copy, which holds only in-frame ones; the method was immunoSEQ multiplex PCR. Of fewer than 850,000 clones in the sample, approximately 97% are singletons; the top ten hold about 0.25%. As defined, naive CD8 cells were CD45RO-negative and positively selected for CCR7, with terminally differentiated effector memory CD45RA+ cells excluded. Input material: naive CD8+ T cells sorted from blood. These receptors all come from a man aged 30 to 45 in good health.

The chain employs TRBV6-5 and TRBJ1-5; a weak D match, TRBD1 (5 bases). The CDR3 has 14 residues. Germline-derived CDR1 and CDR2 are MNHEY and SVGAGI. V gave up 9 bases and J gave up 2 bases, with 14 bases separating them. The CDR3 coding sequence is TGTGCCAGTGGGTATGGGGCTGGCAATCAGCCCCAGCATTTT. As protein: CASGYGAGNQPQHF.

The V gene is TRBV9, the J gene TRBJ2-1; D is perhaps TRBD2 (5 bases). V was pared by 0 bases and J by 4 bases, with 11 bases between. This CDR3 spans 15 amino acids. Germline V gene lookup returns CDR1 SGDLS and CDR2 YYNGEE. In DNA form, the CDR3 reads TGTGCCAGCAGCGTAGGAGGGTTTTGGTACAATGAGCAGTTCTTC. Its protein is CASSVGGFWYNEQFF.

The rearrangement joins TRBV27 to TRBJ2-7, with a possible D match to TRBD2 (5 bases). The CDR3 runs 14 residues. CDR1 is MNHEY and CDR2 is SMNVEV in the germline V gene (reference sequence). Trimming shortened V by 3 bases and J by 2 bases, and 11 bases separated the two germline ends. CDR3 region: CASSLVGETYEQYF. The CDR3 DNA follows: TGTGCCAGCAGTTTGGTGGGAGAGACCTACGAGCAGTACTTC.

The chain is built from TRBV21-1 and TRBJ1-1. TRBV21-1 is a documented pseudogene. This CDR3 has 13 amino acids. The CDR3 bases are TGTGCCAGCAGCAGGGGGGAAAACACTGAAGCTTTCTTT. Its protein product is CASSRGENTEAFF.

The V call is TRBV10-3, the J call TRBJ2-3; D might be TRBD2 (6 bases). Trimming removed 4 bases at V and 1 base at J, with 18 bases between. The CDR3 runs to 17 residues. CDR1 and CDR2 from the germline V gene are ENHRY and SYGVKD. CDR3 in amino acids: CAISGRDWTHRTDTQYF. In DNA, the CDR3 is TGTGCCATCAGTGGCCGGGACTGGACCCATCGCACAGATACGCAGTATTTT.

V and J are TRBV28 and TRBJ2-1; 10 bases align to TRBD2. Germline values: CDR1 MDHEN, CDR2 SYDVKM. The CDR3 has 14 residues. J was trimmed by 7 bases and V by 5 bases; bases with no gene match: 5. DNA of the CDR3: TGTGCCAGCAGTCGGGTAGCGGGAGGAAATGAGCAGTTCTTC. It codes for CASSRVAGGNEQFF.

About this clone itself: Other DNA sequences of this sample code for an identical CDR3. The rearrangement uses TRBV9 and TRBJ1-5; D call uncertain. CDR1 is SGDLS, CDR2 YYNGEE, per germline. The CDR3 spans 14 residues. V dropped 0 bases and J dropped 0 bases, with 4 bases sitting between them. This chain's CDR3 is CASSVGDSNQPQHF. The CDR3 nucleotides are TGTGCCAGCAGCGTAGGTGATAGCAATCAGCCCCAGCATTTT.

The chain links TRBV9 to TRBJ2-7; 8 nucleotides match TRBD2. The CDR3 covers 15 residues. CDR1 and CDR2 (germline): SGDLS, YYNGEE. After removal of 0 bases from V and 3 bases from J, the junction contained 5 bases not matched to a gene. CDR3 residues: CASSVEYGRDYEQYF. Written as DNA, the CDR3 is TGTGCCAGCAGCGTAGAGTACGGGAGGGACTACGAGCAGTACTTC.

The V call is TRBV7-2, the J call TRBJ1-1; D gene uncertain. V lost 0 bases and J 4 bases, leaving 9 bases between the germline ends. Germline V lookup: CDR1 SGHTA, CDR2 FQGNSA. This CDR3 contains 14 residues. CDR3 bases: TGTGCCAGCAGCTTAGCGAGGGTGAGCACTGAAGCTTTCTTT. Its translation is CASSLARVSTEAFF.

V is TRBV27 and J is TRBJ2-7; no reliable D call. The V gene lost 6 bases and the J gene lost 2 bases, with 14 bases spanning the gap. The CDR3 is 14 residues long. Germline V gene data show CDR1 as MNHEY and CDR2 as SMNVEV (reference sequence). This CDR3 reads CASRVMSGPYEQYF. The CDR3 nucleotides are TGTGCCAGCAGGGTCATGAGTGGACCCTACGAGCAGTACTTC.

The DNA of the CDR3 is TGTGCCAGCAGCCTGGGACTAGCGGGGTGGGATGAGCAGTTCTTC. Protein product: CASSLGLAGWDEQFF. V usage is TRBV14 and J usage is TRBJ2-1; 13 bases align to TRBD2. The V segment lost 4 bases and the J segment 8 bases; nucleotides outside the gene matches: 5. The CDR3 covers 15 residues. Germline V gene lookup returns CDR1 SGHDN and CDR2 FVKESK.

The chain is built from TRBV18 and TRBJ1-3; D is unresolved. The CDR3 loop spans 16 amino acids. V lost 3 bases, J lost 0 bases, and 12 bases lay in between. Germline V gene data show CDR1 as KGHSH and CDR2 as LQKENI. The CDR3 reads CASSPEARISGNTIYF. In DNA, the CDR3 is TGTGCCAGCTCACCCGAGGCCAGGATCTCTGGAAACACCATATATTTT.

This clone showed up just once. J is TRBJ2-1 and V is TRBV7-9, with D perhaps TRBD2 (6 bases). The germline gives CDR1 SEHNR, CDR2 FQNEAQ (reference sequence). The CDR3 is 14 residues long. Deletions cut 4 bases from V and 9 bases from J, with 16 bases between. The CDR3 DNA follows: TGTGCCAGCAGCTCGGGTAGGACTACAGGTGAGCAGTTCTTC. Its translation is CASSSGRTTGEQFF.

The chain joins TRBV11-2 to TRBJ2-5; 7 positions match TRBD1. The V gene end was trimmed by 2 bases and the J gene end by 0 bases; junction bases not matched to a gene: 6. This CDR3 has 16 residues. CDR1 is SGHAT and CDR2 is FQNNGV in the germline V gene. As DNA, the CDR3 is TGTGCCAGCAGCTTAACGTCAGGGGGTTACCAAGAGACCCAGTACTTC. This gives the protein CASSLTSGGYQETQYF.

V usage is TRBV11-2 and J usage is TRBJ2-5; D gene unclear. The CDR3 loop spans 13 amino acids. Germline lookup yields CDR1 SGHAT and CDR2 FQNNGV. The V end lost 3 bases, the J end lost 5 bases, and 10 bases lay between the germline ends. The CDR3 nucleotides are TGTGCCAGCAGCTTTGACTTGGGGGAGACCCAGTACTTC. Its protein product is CASSFDLGETQYF.

The rearrangement joins TRBV5-1 to TRBJ2-5; 7 bases fit TRBD1. The junction had 14 bases not matched to a gene; V was cut back by 3 bases and J by 3 bases. CDR3 size: 17 residues. Germline assignment: CDR1 SGHRS and CDR2 YFSETQ. CDR3 nucleotide sequence: TGCGCCAGCAGCTACAGCTACAGGGGCGAGGGAGAAGAGACCCAGTACTTC. Protein product: CASSYSYRGEGEETQYF. Variable domain in full (rest from reference TRBV5-1 and TRBJ2-5): KAGVTQTPRYLIKTRGQQVTLSCSPISGHRSVSWYQQTPGQGLQFLFEYFSETQRNKGNFPGRFSGRQFSNSRSEMNVSTLELGDSALYLCASSYSYRGEGEETQYFGPGTRLLVL.

The chain recombines TRBV27 with TRBJ2-7; 8 bases fit TRBD1. The V gene's germline CDR1 is MNHEY and CDR2 SMNVEV (reference sequence). J was trimmed by 1 base and V by 4 bases; bases with no gene match: 9. This CDR3 is built from 16 residues. CDR3 sequence: CASSWAGTGGSYEQYF. The CDR3 bases are TGTGCCAGCAGTTGGGCTGGGACAGGCGGTTCCTACGAGCAGTACTTC.

The gene calls are TRBV6-1 and TRBJ2-1; TRBD2 matches at 10 bases. V shed 2 bases and J 0 bases; nucleotides not matched to a gene: 7. The CDR3 has 18 amino acids. The V gene's germline CDR1 is MNHNS and CDR2 SASEGT. The CDR3 spells CASSESGRATSSYNEQFF. The CDR3 DNA sequence: TGTGCCAGCAGTGAAAGCGGGAGGGCCACCAGCTCCTACAATGAGCAGTTCTTC.

This chain uses TRBV27 with TRBJ2-7, with 11 bases identical to TRBD2. With 6 bases clipped from V and 2 bases from J, the junction kept 9 bases outside the gene matches. Looked up from germline, CDR1 is MNHEY and CDR2 is SMNVEV (reference sequence). This CDR3 comprises 16 residues. CDR3 residues: CASSLWNSGRAYEQYF. The CDR3 coding sequence is TGTGCCAGCAGCCTATGGAATAGCGGGAGGGCCTACGAGCAGTACTTC.

This rearrangement joins TRBV5-6 to TRBJ2-3, with unresolved D. V lost 0 bases, J lost 4 bases, and 9 bases lay in between. Germline V gene sequence: CDR1 SGHDT, CDR2 YYEEEE. This CDR3 contains 14 residues. CDR3 protein: CASSLVAEADTQYF. The DNA for the CDR3 is TGTGCCAGCAGCTTGGTCGCGGAAGCAGATACGCAGTATTTT. The full variable domain, its missing parts supplied by reference TRBV5-6 and TRBJ2-3, is DAGVTQSPTHLIKTRGQQVTLRCSPKSGHDTVSWYQQALGQGPQFIFQYYEEEERQRGNFPDRFSGHQFPNYSSELNVNALLLGDSALYLCASSLVAEADTQYFGPGTRLTVL.

The chain is built from TRBV5-6 and TRBJ2-5; D is undetermined. The CDR3 has 14 amino acids. Trimming removed 0 bases from V and 2 bases from J, with 8 bases in between. CDR1 is SGHDT, CDR2 YYEEEE, per germline. CDR3 bases: TGTGCCAGCAGCTTGGTAGGGATTCAAGAGACCCAGTACTTC. This translates into CASSLVGIQETQYF.

The V call is TRBV10-3, the J call TRBJ2-3; D unclear. This CDR3 has 15 amino acids. Germline V gene lookup returns CDR1 ENHRY and CDR2 SYGVKD. V was cut by 6 bases and J by 1 base, with 14 bases left in between. CDR3 coding DNA: TGTGCCATCAGGGATATGTTTGGGGGCACAGATACGCAGTATTTT. Translating it yields CAIRDMFGGTDTQYF.

The J gene is TRBJ2-1, the V gene TRBV7-9, with 11 bases lining up with TRBD2. The V gene's germline CDR1 is SEHNR and CDR2 FQNEAQ (reference sequence). CDR3 length: 16 amino acids. J was trimmed by 3 bases and V by 5 bases; bases with no gene match: 6. Here the CDR3 DNA reads TGTGCCAGCAGCGCACAGACTAGCGGGAACTACAATGAGCAGTTCTTC. Its protein product is CASSAQTSGNYNEQFF.